This T cell receptor beta chain was captured by sequencing in a study of T cells after yellow fever vaccination. Universal primer sites and UMIs were introduced during 5'RACE template-switching synthesis of TCR cDNA. TCRdb re-called the 5' RACE reads with MiXCR, one entry per CDR3 protein. The sample contains 500,000 to 650,000 distinct CDR3 sequences, more than 9% of which appear only once. Study-wide results and caveats: One caveat is that FACS-sorted repertoires could contain abundant clonotypes contaminating from the bulk population. By day 5 rather than day 15, the secondary response had peaked, though it was weaker. Reappearance after the booster was observed for most primary-vaccination clones (roughly 96% CD4, about 91% CD8).

Trimming cost V 1 base and J 3 bases; bases outside gene matches: 9. In germline, CDR1 is KGHDR, CDR2 SFDVKD. CDR3 length: 17 residues. As concerns this clonotype: Its target is not known.

The TCR was taken from a man under 40 who received the YFV17D yellow fever vaccine. The chain recombines TRBV24-1 with TRBJ2-7; 9 positions match TRBD1. Here the sequenced sample was PBMCs, taken on the day of the yellow fever booster vaccination. The CDR3 region is CATSDFYRDRVLYEQYF. CDR3 in DNA: TGTGCCACCAGTGATTTCTACCGGGACAGGGTACTCTACGAGCAGTACTTC.